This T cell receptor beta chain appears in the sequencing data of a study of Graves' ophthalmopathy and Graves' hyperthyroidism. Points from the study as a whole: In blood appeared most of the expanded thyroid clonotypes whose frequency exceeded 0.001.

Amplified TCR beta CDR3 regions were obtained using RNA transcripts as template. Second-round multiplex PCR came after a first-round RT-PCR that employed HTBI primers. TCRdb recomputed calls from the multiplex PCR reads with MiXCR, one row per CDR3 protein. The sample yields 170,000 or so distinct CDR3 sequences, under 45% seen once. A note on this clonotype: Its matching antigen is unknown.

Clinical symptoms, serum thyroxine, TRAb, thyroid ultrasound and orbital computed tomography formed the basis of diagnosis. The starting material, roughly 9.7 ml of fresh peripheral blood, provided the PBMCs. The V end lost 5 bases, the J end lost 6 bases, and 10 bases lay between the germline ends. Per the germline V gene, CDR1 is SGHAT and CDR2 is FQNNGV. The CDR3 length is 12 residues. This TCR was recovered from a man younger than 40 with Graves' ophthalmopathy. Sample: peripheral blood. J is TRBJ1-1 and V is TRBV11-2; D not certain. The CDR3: CASSQELAEAFF. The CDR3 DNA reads TGTGCCAGCAGCCAGGAGTTGGCTGAAGCTTTCTTT.